This TCR beta chain is from a study (dated by TCRdb to the mid-2010s). The table lists this clonotype with many counts. It lacks a known antigen. One end of the junction varies from germline; a read error may be responsible. Taken from the germline V gene (reference sequence), the CDR1 and CDR2 loops are SSHAT and FNYEAQ. Inclusive of the bounding cysteine and phenylalanine, the CDR3 is 14 residues long. The entry retains the CDR3 DNA only, 42 bases that are in frame from base 1. The method behind the library was RT-PCR. Reads for this sample came from an Illumina MiSeq. TCRdb reprocessing: public reads trimmed at Q25 with fastp, clones called with MiXCR, in-frame beta chains kept. Merged by CDR3 protein, the rows form single entries marked with the most common genes and DNA. The sample table lists about 680,000 distinct CDR3 sequences, 13% to 15% of them with a count of one. Together, the top ten hold roughly 3.9% of the sample.

The sample comprised memory CD4+ T cells from blood. This chain is built from TRBV7-7 and TRBJ2-1; tentative D gene TRBD2, with 6 bases matching. The TCR comes from a female donor in good health, serving as a healthy control. The CDR3 sequence is CASSLLPSEGEQFF. The base sequence is TGTGCTAGCAGCTTACTTCCGTCGGAGGGGGAGCAGTTCTTC. Reference TRBV7-7 and TRBJ2-1 genes cover what lies past the CDR3, so the full variable domain is GAGVSQSPRYKVTKRGQDVTLRCDPISSHATLYWYQQALGQGPEFLTYFNYEAQPDKSGLPSDRFSAERPEGSISTLTIQRTEQRDSAMYRCASSLLPSEGEQFFGPGTRLTVL.